A single sample is the source of the 19 T cell receptor beta chains below, sequenced in a study of T cell repertoires in cytomegalovirus infection. These TCRs' antigens remain unknown. TCRdb independently ran MiXCR on the reads; one entry per CDR3 protein. The sample has some 900,000 distinct CDR3 sequences, around a third seen once. This specimen was cultured CD8+ T cells from PBMCs, taken from culture after CMV antigen stimulation. The receptors here all came from a human donor in good health (CMV status not recorded). Some clones in this sample may be carry-over from other donors' samples.

This clonotype has only a few counts. The chain couples TRBV5-5 to TRBJ1-4; D is unresolved. Trimming took off 1 base at V and 4 bases at J, with 14 bases between the two ends. The germline gives CDR1 SGHKS, CDR2 YYEKEE (reference sequence). The CDR3 is made up of 16 amino acids. CDR3 amino acids: CASSLYETLLNEKLFF. Here the CDR3 DNA reads TGTGCCAGCAGCTTGTATGAGACACTACTTAATGAAAAACTGTTTTTT.

The rearrangement links TRBV7-4 to TRBJ2-5, with TRBD1 as a possible D gene (5 bases). CDR1 and CDR2 (germline): SGHVT, SQSDAQ. The CDR3 has 16 residues. The ends were cut back, 5 bases at V and 2 bases at J, with 18 bases in the middle. CDR3 DNA: TGTGCCAGCAGCCGTCCAGGGAAGACTTTTCAAGAGACCCAGTACTTC. Residues: CASSRPGKTFQETQYF.

CDR3 amino acids: CASSATGGEQYV. As DNA, the CDR3 is TGTGCCAGCAGTGCCACAGGGGGCGAGCAGTACGTC. The chain carries TRBV6-6 and TRBJ2-7, with 8 positions matching TRBD1. This CDR3 is built from 12 residues. The germline V gene encodes CDR1 MNHNY and CDR2 SVGAGI (reference sequence). V gave up 5 bases and J gave up 6 bases; unmatched junction bases: 3.

This clonotype was seen at least ten times. The chain recombines TRBV7-6 with TRBJ1-1, with D possibly TRBD1 on 6 matching bases. CDR1 SGHVS and CDR2 FNYEAQ come from the germline V gene. This CDR3 contains 20 residues. V lost 1 base and J 0 bases, leaving 24 bases between the germline ends. CDR3 residues: CASSLGAGVRLGAMNTEAFF. The CDR3 DNA sequence: TGTGCCAGCAGCTTAGGAGCGGGGGTTCGTTTGGGGGCCATGAACACTGAAGCTTTCTTT.

This clonotype came up a few times. The rearrangement uses TRBV12-3 or TRBV12-4 and TRBJ2-3; 8 bases line up with TRBD1. V shed 1 base and J 4 bases; nucleotides not matched to a gene: 7. This CDR3 spans 16 amino acids. CDR3 sequence (DNA): TGTGCCAGCAGTTTAGTGGTGGGACAGGCTTCAGATACGCAGTATTTT. Its protein is CASSLVVGQASDTQYF.

The gene calls are TRBV14 and TRBJ2-7, with D perhaps matching TRBD1 or TRBD2 (6 bases each). The germline CDR1 and CDR2 sequences are SGHDN and FVKESK. Trimming shortened V by 4 bases and J by 5 bases, and 15 bases separated the two germline ends. The CDR3 extends over 14 amino acids. The CDR3 nucleotides read TGTGCCAGCAGCCGTTTGCAGGGGAGGAACGAGCAGTACTTC. Protein: CASSRLQGRNEQYF.

V is TRBV27 and J is TRBJ2-7, with TRBD1 matching over 7 bases. This CDR3 spans 15 amino acids. V lost 6 bases and J lost 4; bases outside the gene matches: 12. Germline V gene data show CDR1 as MNHEY and CDR2 as SMNVEV (reference sequence). The CDR3 sequence is CASRIRGLGVYEQYV. In DNA, the CDR3 is TGTGCCAGCAGGATTAGGGGGCTCGGGGTTTACGAGCAGTACGTC.

The chain combines TRBV2 with TRBJ2-3, with D maybe TRBD2 (5 bases). The CDR3 totals 16 residues. V was pared by 3 bases and J by 0 bases, with 13 bases between. Germline values: CDR1 SNHLY, CDR2 FYNNEI. The CDR3 DNA follows: TGTGCCAGCAGTGATTGGGGATGGACTAGCACAGATACGCAGTATTTT. This translates into CASSDWGWTSTDTQYF.

The chain employs TRBV5-4 and TRBJ1-5; 7 bases map to TRBD1. CDR1 and CDR2 (germline): SGHNT, YYREEE (reference sequence). Trimming at V came to 9 bases and at J to 4 bases, leaving 10 bases not matched to a gene. This CDR3 region has 14 residues. In nucleotides, the CDR3 is TGTGCCACCTCAGACAGGGACCCTAATCAGCCCCAGCATTTT. Its translation is CATSDRDPNQPQHF.

The rearrangement joins TRBV11-2 to TRBJ2-3; D call uncertain. V was cut by 0 bases and J by 3 bases, with 10 bases left in between. Germline-derived CDR1 and CDR2 are SGHAT and FQNNGV. There are 15 residues in the CDR3. In DNA, the CDR3 is TGTGCCAGCAGCTTAGATCAGAGGATTACAGATACGCAGTATTTT. It yields the protein CASSLDQRITDTQYF.

The chain carries TRBV4-2 and TRBJ2-3; D remains ambiguous. V was trimmed by 0 bases and J by 3 bases, leaving 4 bases between them. Germline CDR1 reads LGHNA; CDR2 reads YNFKEQ. This CDR3 is 13 amino acids long. CDR3 residues: CASSQDTTDTQYF. In DNA form, the CDR3 reads TGTGCCAGCAGCCAAGACACGACAGATACGCAGTATTTT.

This clonotype was detected only a few times. CDR3 in DNA: TGTGCCAGCAGTGAAAGAGTAGCGGGGGCCTACAATGAGCAGTTCTTC. It encodes CASSERVAGAYNEQFF. The chain has TRBV2 and TRBJ2-1; 9 positions match TRBD2. The CDR3 length is 16 residues. The V and J ends lost 2 bases and 2 bases, in that order; junction bases with no gene match: 4. In germline, CDR1 is SNHLY, CDR2 FYNNEI.

The J gene is TRBJ2-2, the V gene TRBV6-2 or TRBV6-3; a weak D match, TRBD2 (5 bases). V lost 6 bases, J lost 7 bases, and 15 bases lay in between. CDR3 length equals 14 residues. The germline gives CDR1 MNHEY, CDR2 SVGEGT. CDR3 DNA: TGTGCCAGCAGCCCACTCGGGGTTATCGGGGAGCTGTTTTTT. Its protein product is CASSPLGVIGELFF.

The chain employs TRBV24-1 and TRBJ2-1; 7 nucleotides agree with TRBD2. V shed 6 bases and J 11 bases; nucleotides not matched to a gene: 6. CDR1 and CDR2 (germline): KGHDR, SFDVKD. The CDR3 is 12 residues long. The DNA of the CDR3 is TGTGCCACCAGTCCGGGGGGTTCCCAGCAGTTCTTC. Translation: CATSPGGSQQFF.

V is TRBV19 and J is TRBJ1-6; 7 bases match TRBD1. The CDR3 is 15 residues long. Germline values: CDR1 LNHDA, CDR2 SQIVND (reference sequence). V was clipped by 6 bases and J by 0 bases; unmatched bases: 2. Here the CDR3 reads CASRDRSSYNSPLHF. The CDR3 nucleotides read TGTGCCAGTAGGGACAGGTCCTCCTATAATTCACCCCTCCACTTT.

The V and J genes are TRBV9 and TRBJ2-7, with 8 bases matching TRBD1. Germline V gene lookup returns CDR1 SGDLS and CDR2 YYNGEE. With 3 bases clipped from V and 4 bases from J, the junction kept 12 bases outside the gene matches. The CDR3 consists of 16 residues. CDR3 in amino acids: CASSAGRRQGLYEQYF. The CDR3 nucleotides are TGTGCCAGCAGCGCGGGAAGGAGACAGGGGTTGTACGAGCAGTACTTC.

In its sample, this clonotype was seen a few times. V is TRBV6-6 and J is TRBJ1-2, with D perhaps matching TRBD1 (5 bases). The germline V gene has CDR1 MNHNY and CDR2 SVGAGI (reference sequence). This CDR3 has 17 residues. V was shortened by 0 bases and J by 6 bases, with 20 bases between the two germline ends. The CDR3: CASSYSPEQLPGDGYTF. Written as DNA, the CDR3 is TGTGCCAGCAGTTACTCTCCGGAACAGCTTCCGGGGGATGGCTACACCTTC.

CDR3 protein: CASGGCTEAFF. The CDR3 DNA reads as TGTGCCAGCGGTGGATGCACTGAAGCTTTCTTT. The chain has TRBV7-9 and TRBJ1-1; D gene uncertain. V was cut by 8 bases and J by 4 bases, with 8 bases left in between. There are 11 residues in the CDR3. Germline-derived CDR1 and CDR2 are SEHNR and FQNEAQ (reference sequence). The full variable domain, with the rest looked up from reference TRBV7-9 and TRBJ1-1, is DTGVSQNPRHKITKRGQNVTFRCDPISEHNRLYWYRQTLGQGPEFLTYFQNEAQLEKSRLLSDRFSAERPKGSFSTLEIQRTEQGDSAMYLCASGGCTEAFFGQGTRLTVV.

The sample holds many counts of this clonotype. The chain uses TRBV12-3 or TRBV12-4 and TRBJ1-3; 9 nucleotides line up with TRBD1. After removal of 10 bases from V and 0 bases from J, the junction contained 7 bases not matched to a gene. The CDR3 length is 15 residues. The CDR3 coding sequence is TGTGCCAACTCAGACAGGGGGTCCTCTGGAAACACCATATATTTT. Translated, it gives CANSDRGSSGNTIYF.